Listed here are 2 T cell receptor beta chains from one sample, sequenced in a study of blood T cell repertoires in COVID-19. Generated by immunoSEQ multiplex PCR, the TCRdb table keeps only in-frame clones and is missing some. This table has approximately 330,000 clones, roughly 86% appearing once. Sequencing was performed on peripheral blood. These receptors originate from a man younger than 45 with COVID-19, enrolled during active disease.

CDR3 region: CASSRSNRGHQPQHF. CDR3 nucleotides: TGTGCCAGCAGTCGTTCCAACAGGGGGCATCAGCCCCAGCATTTT. The chain combines TRBV5-6 with TRBJ1-5, with 9 bases lining up with TRBD1. V was clipped by 5 bases and J by 5 bases; unmatched bases: 8. CDR3 length: 15 residues. Germline V gene sequence: CDR1 SGHDT, CDR2 YYEEEE.

This sequence joins TRBV6-6 and TRBJ1-1; possibly TRBD1 for D (6 bases). The germline CDR1 and CDR2 sequences are MNHNY and SVGAGI (reference sequence). Trimming stripped 2 bases from V and 3 bases from J, with 13 bases between. This CDR3 is built from 15 residues. The CDR3 sequence: CASSYMTGHYTEAFF. The CDR3 nucleotides are TGTGCCAGCAGTTACATGACAGGCCACTACACTGAAGCTTTCTTT.